One sample yielded the 17 T cell receptor beta chains listed below, sequenced in a study of blood T cell repertoires in COVID-19. The protocol was immunoSEQ multiplex PCR, while the TCRdb copy is restricted to in-frame clones and leaves out a portion. The sample includes tens of thousands of clones, 86% of them seen just once. The sequenced sample consisted of peripheral blood. The source is a man aged 25 to 40 with acute or convalescent COVID-19.

This clone has a handful of counts. V usage is TRBV2 and J usage is TRBJ1-3, with TRBD1 matching 8 bases. The CDR3 is 15 residues long. Trimming removed 1 base from V and 2 bases from J; junction bases left unmatched: 1. Looked up from germline, CDR1 is SNHLY and CDR2 is FYNNEI. This CDR3 is CASSEEDRAGNTIYF. The CDR3, as DNA: TGTGCCAGCAGTGAAGAGGACAGGGCTGGAAACACCATATATTTT.

Only a few counts were recorded for this clone. The V and J genes are TRBV29-1 and TRBJ2-1, with 8 bases matching TRBD1. V lost 7 bases and J lost 7; bases outside the gene matches: 9. Germline V gene sequence: CDR1 SQVTM, CDR2 ANQGSEA. The CDR3 totals 13 residues. For the CDR3, the DNA is TGCAGCGCCTGGACAGGGCCCTTAAATGAGCAGTTCTTC. Translated, it gives CSAWTGPLNEQFF.

The chain employs TRBV10-3 and TRBJ1-6, with D possibly TRBD1 on 5 matching bases. V lost 3 bases to trimming and J lost 9 bases, with 15 bases between them. The CDR3 extends over 15 amino acids. Germline V gene data show CDR1 as ENHRY and CDR2 as SYGVKD. In DNA form, the CDR3 reads TGTGCCATCAGTGATAGGCAAGTGGGGCTTTCACCCCTCCACTTT. Protein product: CAISDRQVGLSPLHF.

The chain has TRBV19 and TRBJ2-2; D gene unclear. CDR3 length: 16 residues. Trimming left V 5 bases short and J 5 bases short, with 18 bases between. Germline V gives CDR1 LNHDA, CDR2 SQIVND (reference sequence). The CDR3 DNA reads TGTGCCAGTAGTGTTGACGGAGCCCGAATGACCGGGGAGCTGTTTTTT. Encoded protein: CASSVDGARMTGELFF. Using reference TRBV19 and TRBJ2-2 for the parts outside the CDR3, the full variable domain is DGGITQSPKYLFRKEGQNVTLSCEQNLNHDAMYWYRQDPGQGLRLIYYSQIVNDFQKGDIAEGYSVSREKKESFPLTVTSAQKNPTAFYLCASSVDGARMTGELFFGEGSRLTVL.

This clone was picked up one time. The chain couples TRBV7-9 to TRBJ2-7; D is unclear. The CDR3 sequence is 17 residues long. CDR1 is SEHNR and CDR2 is FQNEAQ in the germline V gene (reference sequence). V was cut by 5 bases and J by 3 bases, with 23 bases left in between. The CDR3 reads CASSGQTQLGNLYEQYF. CDR3 nucleotides: TGTGCCAGCAGCGGCCAGACTCAGCTGGGTAACCTCTACGAGCAGTACTTC. Supplemented by reference TRBV7-9 and TRBJ2-7, the full variable domain reads DTGVSQNPRHKITKRGQNVTFRCDPISEHNRLYWYRQTLGQGPEFLTYFQNEAQLEKSRLLSDRFSAERPKGSFSTLEIQRTEQGDSAMYLCASSGQTQLGNLYEQYFGPGTRLTVT.

The rearrangement links TRBV10-3 to TRBJ2-2, with a weak D call TRBD2 (5 bases). CDR1 is ENHRY and CDR2 is SYGVKD in the germline V gene. This CDR3 has 15 amino acids. Between the trimmed V and J ends, which lost 3 bases and 7 bases, there was a span of 15 bases. The CDR3 protein is CAISERGILDGELFF. CDR3 DNA sequence: TGTGCCATCAGTGAAAGAGGGATTTTGGACGGGGAGCTGTTTTTT.

This sequence joins TRBV9 and TRBJ2-3, with D perhaps matching TRBD2 (5 bases). Germline V gene sequence: CDR1 SGDLS, CDR2 YYNGEE. The CDR3 consists of 14 residues. Trimming shortened V by 3 bases and J by 6 bases, and 14 bases separated the two germline ends. The CDR3 DNA sequence: TGTGCCAGCAGCGCTCCCCCCCCGGGGGATACGCAGTATTTT. Residues: CASSAPPPGDTQYF.

The sample holds a few counts of this clone. The chain combines TRBV7-2 with TRBJ2-2; D unclear. CDR1 is SGHTA, CDR2 FQGNSA, per germline. CDR3 length equals 13 residues. V was shortened by 1 base and J by 6 bases, with 6 bases between the two germline ends. CDR3 in DNA: TGTGCCAGCAGCTTAGTAGAGGCCGGGGAGCTGTTTTTT. It is translated as CASSLVEAGELFF.

The rearrangement uses TRBV27 and TRBJ2-3, with 14 bases matching TRBD2. The germline V gene encodes CDR1 MNHEY and CDR2 SMNVEV (reference sequence). The CDR3 extends over 17 amino acids. J was trimmed by 3 bases and V by 4 bases; bases with no gene match: 6. The CDR3 is CASSSPGLAGETDTQYF. In DNA form, the CDR3 reads TGTGCCAGCAGTTCCCCGGGACTAGCGGGAGAGACAGATACGCAGTATTTT.

CDR3 sequence (DNA): TGTGCCAGCAGCCTCGGGACTAGGTTTGAGACCCAGTACTTC. It yields the protein CASSLGTRFETQYF. The rearrangement links TRBV5-6 to TRBJ2-5; 8 bases are a match to TRBD2. V dropped 4 bases and J dropped 5; count of bases not matched to a gene: 7. The CDR3 totals 14 residues. In germline, CDR1 is SGHDT, CDR2 YYEEEE.

The chain links TRBV7-2 to TRBJ1-5; 8 positions agree with TRBD1. Germline V CDR1 and CDR2: SGHTA, FQGNSA. The length of the CDR3 is 15 residues. V trimming: 5 bases; J trimming: 7 bases; junction bases outside the gene matches: 10. CDR3 bases: TGTGCCAGCAGCGGACAGGGCGGGGTCGGCCAGCCCCAGCATTTT. Residues: CASSGQGGVGQPQHF.

This rearrangement joins TRBV9 to TRBJ1-2, with 7 positions matching TRBD1. Germline CDR1 and CDR2: SGDLS and YYNGEE. The CDR3 contains 15 residues. J lost 8 bases, V lost 4 bases, and 14 bases had no gene match. For the CDR3, the DNA is TGTGCCAGCAGCTCTAGGAGGGATCAGGGGGAGGGCTACACCTTC. This codes for CASSSRRDQGEGYTF.

The gene calls are TRBV7-9 and TRBJ1-5; D perhaps matches TRBD1 (5 bases). Trimming cost V 3 bases and J 6 bases, with 9 bases left between them. Germline V CDR1 and CDR2: SEHNR, FQNEAQ (reference sequence). The CDR3 is made up of 13 amino acids. DNA of the CDR3: TGTGCCAGCAGCTTGGCGGGGGGTCAGCCCCAGCATTTT. Translation: CASSLAGGQPQHF.

The V gene is TRBV2, the J gene TRBJ1-1, with 8 bases aligning to TRBD1. Germline V gene data show CDR1 as SNHLY and CDR2 as FYNNEI. The CDR3 consists of 14 residues. J gave up 4 bases and V 7 bases, and 8 bases lay outside the gene matches. CDR3 residues: CASTGQGTGTEAFF. The CDR3 nucleotides read TGTGCCAGCACTGGACAGGGAACGGGCACTGAAGCTTTCTTT.

The rearrangement links TRBV9 to TRBJ2-7; D might be TRBD1 (5 bases). V was trimmed by 0 bases and J by 4 bases, leaving 11 bases between them. The CDR3 length is 14 residues. Germline CDR1 SGDLS, CDR2 YYNGEE. The CDR3 region is CASSVGDSSYEQYF. CDR3 coding DNA: TGTGCCAGCAGCGTAGGAGACAGTTCATACGAGCAGTACTTC.

This chain joins TRBV4-1 and TRBJ1-2, with 7 nucleotides matching TRBD1. J lost 8 bases, V lost 3 bases, and 3 bases had no gene match. The CDR3 has 12 residues. Germline V gene data show CDR1 as MGHRA and CDR2 as YSYEKL. CDR3 DNA: TGCGCCAGCAGCCAGACAGGGCTAGGCTACACCTTC. Translation gives CASSQTGLGYTF.

This chain uses TRBV6-1 with TRBJ2-5; 10 bases map to TRBD1. The ends lost 3 bases at V and 5 bases at J; junction bases unmatched: 12. This CDR3 has 17 residues. CDR1 is MNHNS, CDR2 SASEGT, per germline. The CDR3 region is CASSDLGTGVSFETQYF. CDR3 nucleotide sequence: TGTGCCAGCAGTGACCTCGGGACAGGGGTTTCATTTGAGACCCAGTACTTC.